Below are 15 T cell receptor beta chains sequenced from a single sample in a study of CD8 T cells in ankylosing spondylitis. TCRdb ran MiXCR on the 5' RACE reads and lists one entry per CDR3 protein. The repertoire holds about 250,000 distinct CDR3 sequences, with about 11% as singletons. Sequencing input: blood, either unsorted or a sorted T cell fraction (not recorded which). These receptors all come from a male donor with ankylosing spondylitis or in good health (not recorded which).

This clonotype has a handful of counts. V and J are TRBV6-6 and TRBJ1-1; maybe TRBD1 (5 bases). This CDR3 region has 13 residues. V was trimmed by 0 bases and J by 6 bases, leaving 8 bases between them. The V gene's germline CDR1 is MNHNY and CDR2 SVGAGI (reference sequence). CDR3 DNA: TGTGCCAGCAGTTACTCCGGGGCAGCTGAAGCTTTCTTT. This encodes CASSYSGAAEAFF.

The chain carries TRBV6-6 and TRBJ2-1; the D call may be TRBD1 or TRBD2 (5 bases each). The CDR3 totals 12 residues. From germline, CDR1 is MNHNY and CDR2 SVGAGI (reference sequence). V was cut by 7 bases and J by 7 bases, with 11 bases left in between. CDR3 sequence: CASNGGRNEQFF. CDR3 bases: TGTGCCAGCAATGGGGGACGAAATGAGCAGTTCTTC.

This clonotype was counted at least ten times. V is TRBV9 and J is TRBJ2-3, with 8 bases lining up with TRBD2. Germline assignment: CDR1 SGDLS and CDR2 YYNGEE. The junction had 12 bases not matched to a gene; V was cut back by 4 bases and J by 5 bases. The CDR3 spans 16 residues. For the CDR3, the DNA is TGTGCCAGCAGCAAAACTAGCGGAGAGGAAGGAGATACGCAGTATTTT. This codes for CASSKTSGEEGDTQYF.

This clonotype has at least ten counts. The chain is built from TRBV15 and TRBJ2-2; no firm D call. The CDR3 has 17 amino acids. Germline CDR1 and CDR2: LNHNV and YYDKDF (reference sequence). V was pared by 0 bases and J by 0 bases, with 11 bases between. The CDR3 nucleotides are TGTGCCACCAGCAGAGATAACACCGTCGCGAACACCGGGGAGCTGTTTTTT. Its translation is CATSRDNTVANTGELFF.

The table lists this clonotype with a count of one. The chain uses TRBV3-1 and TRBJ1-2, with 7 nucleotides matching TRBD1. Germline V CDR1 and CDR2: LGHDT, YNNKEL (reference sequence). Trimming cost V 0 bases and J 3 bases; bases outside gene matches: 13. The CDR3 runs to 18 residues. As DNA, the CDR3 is TGTGCCAGCAGCCAAGAGGTCCAGGGGGAAGATAAGGACTATGGCTACACCTTC. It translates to CASSQEVQGEDKDYGYTF.

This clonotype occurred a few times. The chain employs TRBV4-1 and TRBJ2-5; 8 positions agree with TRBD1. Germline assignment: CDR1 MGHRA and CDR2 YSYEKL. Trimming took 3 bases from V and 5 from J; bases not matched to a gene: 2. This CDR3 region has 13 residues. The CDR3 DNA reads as TGCGCCAGCAGCCAGGGACAGGAGGAGACCCAGTACTTC. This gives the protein CASSQGQEETQYF.

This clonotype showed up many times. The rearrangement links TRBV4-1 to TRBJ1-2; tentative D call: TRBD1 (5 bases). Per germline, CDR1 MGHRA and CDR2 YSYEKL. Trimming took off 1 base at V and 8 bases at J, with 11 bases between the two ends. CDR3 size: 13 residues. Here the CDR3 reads CASSQVAGLGYTF. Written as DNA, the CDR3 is TGCGCCAGCAGCCAAGTAGCAGGGCTCGGCTACACCTTC.

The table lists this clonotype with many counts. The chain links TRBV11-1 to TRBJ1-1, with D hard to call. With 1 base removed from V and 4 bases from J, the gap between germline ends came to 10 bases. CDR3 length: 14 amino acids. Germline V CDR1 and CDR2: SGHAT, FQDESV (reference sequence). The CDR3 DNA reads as TGTGCCAGCAGCTTAGAGTGGGGAAGCACTGAAGCTTTCTTT. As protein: CASSLEWGSTEAFF.

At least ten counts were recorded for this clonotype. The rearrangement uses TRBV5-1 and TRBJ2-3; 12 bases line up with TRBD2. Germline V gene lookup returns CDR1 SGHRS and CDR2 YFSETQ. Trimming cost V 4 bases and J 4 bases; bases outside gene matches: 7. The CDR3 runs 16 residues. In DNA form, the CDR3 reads TGCGCCAGCAGCCCCCTAGCGGGAGGGCAGGCAGATACGCAGTATTTT. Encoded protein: CASSPLAGGQADTQYF.

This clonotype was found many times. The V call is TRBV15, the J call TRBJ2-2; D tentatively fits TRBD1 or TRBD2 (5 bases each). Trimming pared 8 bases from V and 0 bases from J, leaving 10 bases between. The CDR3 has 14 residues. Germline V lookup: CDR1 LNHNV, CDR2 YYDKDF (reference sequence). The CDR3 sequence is CATAGTANTGELFF. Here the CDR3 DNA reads TGTGCCACCGCCGGGACGGCGAACACCGGGGAGCTGTTTTTT. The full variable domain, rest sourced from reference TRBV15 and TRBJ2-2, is DAMVIQNPRYQVTQFGKPVTLSCSQTLNHNVMYWYQQKSSQAPKLLFHYYDKDFNNEADTPDNFQSRRPNTSFCFLDIRSPGLGDTAMYLCATAGTANTGELFFGEGSRLTVL.

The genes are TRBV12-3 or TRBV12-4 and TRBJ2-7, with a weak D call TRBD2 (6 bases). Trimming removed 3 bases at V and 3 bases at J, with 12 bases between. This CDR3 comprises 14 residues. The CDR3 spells CASSFNGGSYEQYF. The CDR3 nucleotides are TGTGCCAGCAGTTTTAACGGGGGAAGCTACGAGCAGTACTTC.

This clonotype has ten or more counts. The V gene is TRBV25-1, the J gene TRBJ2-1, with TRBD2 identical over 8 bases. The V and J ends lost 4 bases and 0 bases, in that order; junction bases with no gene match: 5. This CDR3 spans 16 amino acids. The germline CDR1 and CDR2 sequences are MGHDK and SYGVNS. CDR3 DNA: TGTGCCAGCAGTGGACTAGCGAAGAGCTCCTACAATGAGCAGTTCTTC. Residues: CASSGLAKSSYNEQFF.

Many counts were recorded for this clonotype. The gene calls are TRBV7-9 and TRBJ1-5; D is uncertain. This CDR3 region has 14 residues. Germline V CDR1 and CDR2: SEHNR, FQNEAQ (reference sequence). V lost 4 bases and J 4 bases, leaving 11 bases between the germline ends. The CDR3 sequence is CASSSNDRNQPQHF. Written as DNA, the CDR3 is TGTGCCAGCAGCTCAAATGATAGGAATCAGCCCCAGCATTTT. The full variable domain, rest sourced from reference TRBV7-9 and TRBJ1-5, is DTGVSQNPRHKITKRGQNVTFRCDPISEHNRLYWYRQTLGQGPEFLTYFQNEAQLEKSRLLSDRFSAERPKGSFSTLEIQRTEQGDSAMYLCASSSNDRNQPQHFGDGTRLSIL.

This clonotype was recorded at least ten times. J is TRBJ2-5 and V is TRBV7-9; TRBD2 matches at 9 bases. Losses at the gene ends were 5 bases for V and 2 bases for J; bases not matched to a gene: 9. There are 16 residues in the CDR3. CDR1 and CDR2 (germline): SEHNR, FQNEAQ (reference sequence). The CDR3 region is CASSPGLAPRQETQYF. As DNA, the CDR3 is TGTGCCAGCAGCCCGGGACTAGCTCCCCGGCAAGAGACCCAGTACTTC.

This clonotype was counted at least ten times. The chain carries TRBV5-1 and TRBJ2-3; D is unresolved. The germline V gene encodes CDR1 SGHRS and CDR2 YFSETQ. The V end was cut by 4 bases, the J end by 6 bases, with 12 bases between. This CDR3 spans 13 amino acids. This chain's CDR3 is CASSRPTADTQYF. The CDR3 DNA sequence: TGCGCCAGCAGCCGCCCGACTGCGGATACGCAGTATTTT.